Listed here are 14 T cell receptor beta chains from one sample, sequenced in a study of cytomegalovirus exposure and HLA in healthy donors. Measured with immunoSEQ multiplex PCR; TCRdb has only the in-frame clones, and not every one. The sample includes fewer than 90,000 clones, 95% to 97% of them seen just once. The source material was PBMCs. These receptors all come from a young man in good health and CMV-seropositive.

CDR3 residues: CASSFVAGEQFF. CDR3 DNA sequence: TGTGCCAGCAGTTTCGTAGCGGGAGAGCAGTTCTTC. The chain is built from TRBV6-5 and TRBJ2-1, with 8 bases identical to TRBD2. V gave up 4 bases and J gave up 10 bases; unmatched junction bases: 3. The CDR3 is 12 amino acids. Germline V CDR1 and CDR2: MNHEY, SVGAGI.

The CDR3 bases are TGTGCCAGCATCCCCAGGGTGAACACTGAAGCTTTCTTT. Translation: CASIPRVNTEAFF. The chain uses TRBV7-9 and TRBJ1-1; weak D call: TRBD1 (5 bases). This CDR3 has 13 amino acids. V was cut by 7 bases and J by 0 bases, with 9 bases left in between. In germline, CDR1 is SEHNR, CDR2 FQNEAQ (reference sequence).

The CDR3 reads CASSQVAGKYTGELFF. As DNA, the CDR3 is TGTGCCAGCAGCCAAGTGGCAGGGAAGTACACCGGGGAGCTGTTTTTT. The rearrangement links TRBV14 to TRBJ2-2; tentatively, D is TRBD1 (5 bases). Germline V lookup: CDR1 SGHDN, CDR2 FVKESK. This CDR3 is built from 16 residues. Deletions cut 1 base from V and 3 bases from J, with 12 bases between.

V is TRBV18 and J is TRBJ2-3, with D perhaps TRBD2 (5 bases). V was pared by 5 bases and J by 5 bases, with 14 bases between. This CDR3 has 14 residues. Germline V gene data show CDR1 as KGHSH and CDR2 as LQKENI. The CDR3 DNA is TGTGCCAGCTCATCCGAGCCAGGAGGAGATACGCAGTATTTT. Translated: CASSSEPGGDTQYF.

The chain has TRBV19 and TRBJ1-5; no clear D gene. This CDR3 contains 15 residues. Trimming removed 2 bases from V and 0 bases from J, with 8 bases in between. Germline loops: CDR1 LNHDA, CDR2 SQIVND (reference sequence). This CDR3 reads CASSIFPHSNQPQHF. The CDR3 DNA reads TGTGCCAGTAGTATATTTCCCCATAGCAATCAGCCCCAGCATTTT.

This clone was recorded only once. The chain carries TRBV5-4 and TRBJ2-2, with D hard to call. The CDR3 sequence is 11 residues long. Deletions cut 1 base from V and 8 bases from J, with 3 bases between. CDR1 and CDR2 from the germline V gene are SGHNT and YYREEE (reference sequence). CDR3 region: CASSLRGELFF. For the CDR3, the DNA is TGTGCCAGCAGCTTGCGGGGGGAGCTGTTTTTT. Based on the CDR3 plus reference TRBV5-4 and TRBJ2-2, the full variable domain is ETGVTQSPTHLIKTRGQQVTLRCSSQSGHNTVSWYQQALGQGPQFIFQYYREEENGRGNFPPRFSGLQFPNYSSELNVNALELDDSALYLCASSLRGELFFGEGSRLTVL.

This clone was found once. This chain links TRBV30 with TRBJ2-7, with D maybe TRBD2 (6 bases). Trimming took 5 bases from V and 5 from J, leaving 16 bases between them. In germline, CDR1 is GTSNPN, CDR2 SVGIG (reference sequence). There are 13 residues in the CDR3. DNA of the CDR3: TGTGCCTGGGATGGGGGGACGGGGAACGAGCAGTACTTC. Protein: CAWDGGTGNEQYF. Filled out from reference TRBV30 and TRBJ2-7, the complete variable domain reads SQTIHQWPATLVQPVGSPLSLECTVEGTSNPNLYWYRQAAGRGLQLLFYSVGIGQISSEVPQNLSASRPQDRQFILSSKKLLLSDSGFYLCAWDGGTGNEQYFGPGTRLTVT.

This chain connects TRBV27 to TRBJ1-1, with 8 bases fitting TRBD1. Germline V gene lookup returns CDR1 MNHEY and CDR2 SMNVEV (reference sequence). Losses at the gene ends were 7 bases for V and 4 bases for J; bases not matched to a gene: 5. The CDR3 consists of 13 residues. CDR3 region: CASTHRGGTEAFF. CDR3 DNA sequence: TGTGCCAGCACACACAGGGGGGGCACTGAAGCTTTCTTT.

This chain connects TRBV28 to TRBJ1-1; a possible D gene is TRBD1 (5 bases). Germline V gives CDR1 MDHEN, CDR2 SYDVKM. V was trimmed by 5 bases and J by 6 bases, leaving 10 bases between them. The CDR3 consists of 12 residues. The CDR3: CASSPVGPEAFF. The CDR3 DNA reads TGTGCCAGCAGTCCCGTGGGGCCTGAAGCTTTCTTT.

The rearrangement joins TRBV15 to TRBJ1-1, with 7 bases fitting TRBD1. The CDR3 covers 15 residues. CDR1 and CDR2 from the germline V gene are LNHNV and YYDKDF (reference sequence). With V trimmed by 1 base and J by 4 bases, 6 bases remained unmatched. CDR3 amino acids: CATSRGVPGGTEAFF. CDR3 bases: TGTGCCACCAGCAGAGGGGTCCCAGGGGGCACTGAAGCTTTCTTT.

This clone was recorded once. This CDR3 is CASSLDSAGNTIYF. In nucleotides, the CDR3 is TGCGCCAGCAGCTTGGACTCGGCTGGAAACACCATATATTTT. The chain employs TRBV5-1 and TRBJ1-3, with D hard to call. From germline, CDR1 is SGHRS and CDR2 YFSETQ. The CDR3 consists of 14 residues. The V gene lost 0 bases and the J gene lost 2 bases, with 6 bases spanning the gap.

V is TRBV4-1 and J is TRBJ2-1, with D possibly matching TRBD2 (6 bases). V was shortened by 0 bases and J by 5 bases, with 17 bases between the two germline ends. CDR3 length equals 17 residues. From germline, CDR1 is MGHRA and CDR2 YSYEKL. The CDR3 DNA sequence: TGCGCCAGCAGCCAAGATAACCTGGCGGGACCGGACAATGAGCAGTTCTTC. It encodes CASSQDNLAGPDNEQFF.

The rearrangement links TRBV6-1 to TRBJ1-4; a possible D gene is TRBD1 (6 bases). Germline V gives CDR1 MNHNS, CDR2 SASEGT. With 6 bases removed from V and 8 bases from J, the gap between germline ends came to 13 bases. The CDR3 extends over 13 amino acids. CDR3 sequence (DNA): TGTGCCAGCAGGCTACAGGGTGACGAAAAACTGTTTTTT. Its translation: CASRLQGDEKLFF.

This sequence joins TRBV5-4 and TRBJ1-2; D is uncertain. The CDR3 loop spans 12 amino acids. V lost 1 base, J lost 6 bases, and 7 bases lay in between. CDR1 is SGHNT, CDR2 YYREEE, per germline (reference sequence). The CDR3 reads CASSLRSDGYTF. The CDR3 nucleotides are TGTGCCAGCAGCTTGCGGTCGGATGGCTACACCTTC.